A selection of T cell receptor beta chains follows, all from one sample in a study of CD8 T cells in Susac syndrome. TCRdb re-analysed the immunoSEQ multiplex PCR reads in MiXCR, keeping a single row per CDR3 protein. Seen here are about 150,000 distinct CDR3 sequences, roughly 96% observed once, and the top ten hold about 0.17%. The sequencing input was CD4+ T cells from PBMCs. These TCRs come from a human donor with Susac syndrome. Each CDR3 is given with its conserved first and last residue. A D gene is named only where the DNA matches it firmly. Expanded clones are given a class, and other clones once, few, many or no size at all.

clone size,V gene,CDR3 length,D gene,J gene,CDR3 DNA,CDR3 protein
-,TRBV2,10,-,TRBJ1-2,TGTGCCAGCGGAGGAACGGACTACACCTTC,CASGGTDYTF
-,TRBV9,16,-,TRBJ1-1,TGTGCCAGCAGCGCCGACCGAACAGGGTTTGGGACTGAAGCTTTCTTT,CASSADRTGFGTEAFF
once,TRBV7-2,17,-,TRBJ2-5,TGTGCCAGCAGCCTCCCCCCTCGTGGGGGGGCCCACCAGACCCAGTACTTC,CASSLPPRGGAHQTQYF
-,TRBV9,16,-,TRBJ1-6,TGTGCCAGCAGCGTAGGTGGACAGAACCTAAATTCACCCCTCCACTTT,CASSVGGQNLNSPLHF
-,TRBV3-1,15,TRBD1,TRBJ2-4,TGTGCCAGCAGCCAAGATCACAGGGGGTGGAACATTCAGTACTTC,CASSQDHRGWNIQYF
-,TRBV6-1,13,-,TRBJ2-5,TGTGCCAGCAGCCGGATGGGGTGGGAGACCCAGTACTTC,CASSRMGWETQYF
-,TRBV3-1,13,-,TRBJ2-7,TGTGCCAGCAGCCAAGTAGGGGGTTCCGAGCAGTACTTC,CASSQVGGSEQYF
-,TRBV6-1,15,TRBD1,TRBJ2-5,TGTGCCAGCAGTGAACCGACAGGGCTGAGGGAGACCCAGTACTTC,CASSEPTGLRETQYF
-,TRBV20-1,14,TRBD2,TRBJ2-3,TGCAGTGCTAAGACTAGCGGGGCCACAGATACGCAGTATTTT,CSAKTSGATDTQYF
-,TRBV6-2/TRBV6-3,12,-,TRBJ1-2,TGTGCCAGCAGACTCGACAGCTATGGCTACACCTTC,CASRLDSYGYTF
-,TRBV19,16,-,TRBJ1-1,TGTGCCAGTACCCCGGGACAAAGTAATCCGTTCACTGAAGCTTTCTTT,CASTPGQSNPFTEAFF
once,TRBV20-1,12,-,TRBJ2-3,TGCAGTGCTACCGTCCCCCCAGATACGCAGTATTTT,CSATVPPDTQYF
-,TRBV12-3/TRBV12-4,13,TRBD1,TRBJ1-2,TGTGCCAGCAGGTACAGGGGAGTAATTGGCTACACCTTC,CASRYRGVIGYTF
-,TRBV10-3,13,-,TRBJ2-3,TGTGCCATTATGGGACAAGGGACAGATACGCAGTATTTT,CAIMGQGTDTQYF
once,TRBV27,14,-,TRBJ2-5,TGTGCCAGCAGACCTAGCGCCGGGGCGGGGACCCAGTACTTC,CASRPSAGAGTQYF
-,TRBV7-2,15,-,TRBJ1-3,TGTGCCAGCAGCCTCTTAGGGGGCTCTGGAAACACCATATATTTT,CASSLLGGSGNTIYF
-,TRBV29-1,13,-,TRBJ2-7,TGCAGCGTTGGTTGGTCAAGTAGCAGCGAGCAGTACTTC,CSVGWSSSSEQYF
-,TRBV3-1,17,-,TRBJ1-6,TGTGCCAGCAGCCAAGATCTGGTTATGACCTATAATTCACCCCTCCACTTT,CASSQDLVMTYNSPLHF
-,TRBV6-4,14,-,TRBJ2-3,TGTGCCAGCAGTGAAGGGCCGTACACAGATACGCAGTATTTT,CASSEGPYTDTQYF
-,TRBV12-3/TRBV12-4,14,-,TRBJ2-1,TGTGCCAGCAGTTTAGCGCCCGGTGAGAATGAGCAGTTCTTC,CASSLAPGENEQFF
once,TRBV7-8,15,-,TRBJ1-5,TGTGCCAGCAGCCCGACGGGAAATCTCAATCAGCCCCAGCATTTT,CASSPTGNLNQPQHF
-,TRBV14,13,-,TRBJ1-4,TGTGCCAGCAGCCATCCTACAGGGAGGAAACTGTTTTTT,CASSHPTGRKLFF
-,TRBV20-1,15,-,TRBJ2-3,TGCAGTGCACCGAAGGCGGCAGGGGCTTCAGATACGCAGTATTTT,CSAPKAAGASDTQYF
-,TRBV3-1,13,-,TRBJ2-1,TGTGCCAGCAGCCAAGTGGTTTTCAATGAGCAGTTCTTC,CASSQVVFNEQFF
-,TRBV3-1,15,-,TRBJ1-2,TGTGCCAGCAGCCAAGGACACGGTGGGGAGTATGGCTACACCTTC,CASSQGHGGEYGYTF
-,TRBV20-1,12,-,TRBJ1-2,TGCAGTGCTAGCGAGGGAACCTATGGCTACACCTTC,CSASEGTYGYTF